This passage covers 3 T cell receptor beta chains from one sample sequenced in a study of T cell clonality in common variable immunodeficiency. Whole-study findings and limits: Reportedly, TCR beta sequences from common variable immunodeficiency showed fewer deletions and N-nucleotide insertions.

The assay was immunoSEQ multiplex PCR, and TCRdb's table has in-frame clones only and misses some. The specimen has about 15,000 clones, none found just once. Antigen specificity for these receptors is unknown. The specimen sequenced was peripheral blood mononuclear cells. The source is a human donor with common variable immunodeficiency.

In regard to this clone: The read gets to within 3 residues of the CDR3 end, and the germline J gene fills in the rest. The V and J genes are TRBV7-2 and TRBJ2-5, with D tentatively TRBD1 (5 bases). V was cut by 7 bases and J by 5 bases, with 20 bases left in between. Germline V CDR1 and CDR2: SGHTA, FQGNSA. The CDR3 totals 15 residues. The CDR3 sequence: CASTPVAGFMETQYF. CDR3 DNA, as far as it was read: TGTGCCAGCACCCCAGTCGCAGGGTTTATGGAGACC. The full variable domain, its missing parts supplied by reference TRBV7-2 and TRBJ2-5, is GAGVSQSPSNKVTEKGKDVELRCDPISGHTALYWYRQSLGQGLEFLIYFQGNSAPDKSGLPSDRFSAERTGGSVSTLTIQRTQQEDSAVYLCASTPVAGFMETQYFGPGTRLLVL.

As concerns this clone: With the read ending 3 residues before the CDR3 end, the germline J gene is used to fill in that end. The chain combines TRBV20-1 with TRBJ1-4; D is unresolved. With 1 base removed from V and 8 bases from J, the gap between germline ends came to 17 bases. This CDR3 region has 15 residues. Germline lookup yields CDR1 DFQATT and CDR2 SNEGSKA (reference sequence). Here the CDR3 reads CSARGQVGGSEKLFF. CDR3 DNA, as far as it was read: TGCAGTGCTAGAGGCCAAGTCGGCGGGTCGGAAAAA.

Remarks on this clone: Read sequence stops 3 residues before the CDR3 end, and the germline J gene provides the missing end. The J gene is TRBJ1-6, the V gene TRBV18, with a possible D match to TRBD1 (6 bases). CDR1 and CDR2 (germline): KGHSH, LQKENI. The CDR3 is 13 residues long. V was cut by 6 bases and J by 7 bases, with 10 bases left in between. This chain's CDR3 is CASSTDRNSPLHF. The sequenced part of the CDR3 DNA is TGTGCCAGCTCCACCGACAGGAATTCACCC.